Each of the 2 T cell receptor beta chains below was sequenced from the same sample in a study of memory CD8 T cells in hepatitis C reinfection. Sample time point: peak reinfection, 3 to 8 weeks after reinfection detection. The sorted cells went straight to TCR sequencing with no prior in vitro expansion. Produced via immunoSEQ multiplex PCR; TCRdb's table is partial and in-frame only. The table has roughly 43,000 clones, over 75% seen once. Sequences were obtained from naive CD8+ T cells sorted from blood. The receptors were sampled from a man younger than 30 with hepatitis C virus infection.

This clone has a single count. CDR3 in amino acids: CASSTRDRGTDTQYF. The DNA for the CDR3 is TGTGCCAGCAGCACTCGGGACAGGGGGACAGATACGCAGTATTTT. The chain recombines TRBV7-2 with TRBJ2-3, with 11 bases identical to TRBD1. This CDR3 has 15 residues. With 5 bases clipped from V and 3 bases from J, the junction kept 4 bases outside the gene matches. In germline, CDR1 is SGHTA, CDR2 FQGNSA.

V is TRBV4-1 and J is TRBJ2-3; 7 bases agree with TRBD2. CDR3 length: 16 amino acids. CDR1 is MGHRA, CDR2 YSYEKL, per germline. V lost 4 bases and J lost 2; bases outside the gene matches: 9. CDR3 in DNA: TGCGCCAGCAGCCCAGAAAGCGGGGCGCCCACAGATACGCAGTATTTT. It translates to CASSPESGAPTDTQYF.